Included here is one T cell receptor beta chain sequence, with context. The data were obtained in a study of cytomegalovirus exposure and HLA in healthy donors. The primer mix had 60 Vbeta and 13 Jbeta primers. Here immunoSEQ multiplex PCR was the method, and the copy in TCRdb shows in-frame clones only, minus some. The sample shows some 120,000 clones, around 77% of them seen only once. In nominal health when sampled, donors likely had unrecorded immune exposures nonetheless. CDR3 length equals 15 residues. V was shortened by 8 bases and J by 7 bases, with 23 bases between the two germline ends. From germline, CDR1 is MDHEN and CDR2 SYDVKM.

The chain links TRBV28 to TRBJ2-5, with D possibly matching TRBD2 (7 bases). The TCR originated in a human donor in good health. The sequencing input was PBMCs. The CDR3 here is CASGGGPAVLWTQYF. CDR3 bases: TGTGCCAGCGGGGGGGGGCCCGCCGTGTTGTGGACCCAGTACTTC.